The source of this TCR beta chain is a study of OX40 agonist ivuxolimab in advanced cancers. Study overall: Each dose-escalation patient presented with hepatocellular carcinoma, melanoma, renal cell or head and neck cancer.

Trimming stripped 6 bases from V and 5 bases from J, with 16 bases between. In germline, CDR1 is MGHRA, CDR2 YSYEKL. The CDR3 runs to 14 residues. Using immunoSEQ multiplex PCR, the repertoire was profiled, and TCRdb retains in-frame clones only, with some absent. Of about 80,000 clones listed, roughly nine tenths are singletons. The specimen was CD4+ or CD8+ T cells sorted from blood, collected in a trial of the OX40 agonist ivuxolimab. The clonotype originates from an adult with an advanced solid tumor such as melanoma, head and neck, liver or kidney cancer. This chain connects TRBV4-1 to TRBJ2-5; D is possibly TRBD2 (6 bases). The CDR3 loop reads CASRPTSFGETQYF. In nucleotides, the CDR3 is TGCGCCAGCAGACCGACTAGTTTTGGGGAGACCCAGTACTTC.